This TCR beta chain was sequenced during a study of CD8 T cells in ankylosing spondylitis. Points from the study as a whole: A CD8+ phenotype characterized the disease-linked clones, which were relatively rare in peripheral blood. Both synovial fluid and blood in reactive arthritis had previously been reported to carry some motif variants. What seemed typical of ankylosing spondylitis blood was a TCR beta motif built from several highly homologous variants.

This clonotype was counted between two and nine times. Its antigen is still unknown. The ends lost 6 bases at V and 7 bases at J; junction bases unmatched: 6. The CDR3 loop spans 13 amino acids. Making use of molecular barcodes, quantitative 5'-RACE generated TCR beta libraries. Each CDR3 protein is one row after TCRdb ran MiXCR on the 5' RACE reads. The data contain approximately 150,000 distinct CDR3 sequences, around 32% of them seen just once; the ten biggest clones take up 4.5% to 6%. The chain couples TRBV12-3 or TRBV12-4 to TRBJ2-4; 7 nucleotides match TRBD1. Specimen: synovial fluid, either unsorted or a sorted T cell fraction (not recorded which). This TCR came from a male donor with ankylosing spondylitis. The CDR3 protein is CASRPGTANIQYF. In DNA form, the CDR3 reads TGTGCCAGCAGACCCGGGACAGCGAACATTCAGTACTTC.